These T cell receptor beta chains were read from a single sample in a study of molecular identifiers for immune sequencing clone quantification. One entry per CDR3 protein results from TCRdb running MiXCR on the PCR reads. The repertoire holds approximately 60,000 distinct CDR3 sequences, with around 19% as singletons. The source material was naive CD8+ T cells from blood, with Jurkat cell RNA spiked in. The receptor source for this set is a human donor in good health. Some libraries in this study had Jurkat cell RNA spiked in. The conserved cysteine and the conserved F or W are not part of the CDR3 here.

j_gene	v_gene	CDR3aa
TRBJ1-1	TRBV5-3	ASSFWTDNTEAF
TRBJ2-4	TRBV20-1	SARSGPPLYSDKNIQY
TRBJ1-5	TRBV19	ASSSWDRGNQPQH
TRBJ2-3	TRBV24-1	ATSDPGAADTQY
TRBJ1-1	TRBV15	ATSGEGGGLNTEAF
TRBJ2-1	TRBV11-2	ASSSLVISYNEQF
TRBJ2-3	TRBV7-9	ASTQLAGGPATDTQY
TRBJ2-5	TRBV5-1	ASSPSSGRVEYQETQY
TRBJ2-3	TRBV25-1	ASSSGREGPLDTQY
TRBJ2-3	TRBV12-3/TRBV12-4	ASSFSGVADTQY
TRBJ1-4	TRBV28	ASSLTREKLF
TRBJ2-1	TRBV24-1	ATSDPDRDDNEQF
TRBJ2-1	TRBV30	AWSPRQGVHNEQF
TRBJ1-5	TRBV20-1	SATGTANQPQH
TRBJ2-7	TRBV28	ASSNRGLAGGPGEQY
TRBJ2-7	TRBV6-1	AIPGRYEQY
TRBJ2-7	TRBV4-3	ASSQGWGQGQYEQY
TRBJ2-1	TRBV7-2	ASSLVVERGQGGAGETNNEQF
TRBJ2-7	TRBV14	ASSQVSQSSYEQY
TRBJ2-7	TRBV7-6	ASSFGTVSYEQY
TRBJ1-1	TRBV5-1	ASSLSLMNTEAF
TRBJ2-3	TRBV10-2	ASSASVVGITDTQY
TRBJ2-1	TRBV3-1	ASTSGTSGSNPLNEQF
TRBJ2-7	TRBV2	ASSEVRGLREEQY
TRBJ1-1	TRBV7-8	ASSPSGTKAF
TRBJ2-7	TRBV4-1	ASSHLDLASYEQY
TRBJ2-3	TRBV7-9	ASSLAEGADTQY
TRBJ2-1	TRBV11-2	ASSSLVIFYNEQF
TRBJ2-7	TRBV7-8	ASSRRLETSYEQY
TRBJ1-5	TRBV18	ASSPGAVDVPQH
TRBJ2-3	TRBV5-4	ASSRRGAQDTDTQY
TRBJ2-3	TRBV27	ASSLSPFADTQY
TRBJ2-1	TRBV7-2	ASSPSGSSYNEQL
TRBJ2-7	TRBV11-3	ASSLEPGSYEQY
TRBJ2-2	TRBV28	ASSASGELF
TRBJ2-7	TRBV20-1	SARGLAELYEQY
TRBJ2-5	TRBV5-1	ASSPEVAGQETQY
TRBJ1-4	TRBV7-9	ASSLVGGNEKLF
TRBJ2-2	TRBV6-5	ASSPGLAVNTGELF
TRBJ2-2	TRBV20-1	SAQGLAGSSTGELF
TRBJ1-1	TRBV30	AWSYRSNTEAF
TRBJ2-7	TRBV5-6	ASSLGGGTSRLEQY
TRBJ2-4	TRBV20-1	SASPTAYVAKNIQY
TRBJ2-1	TRBV6-1	ASYGVSGGSSYNEQF
TRBJ2-5	TRBV4-2	ASSQDAPSGSLETQY
TRBJ2-3	TRBV9	ASSTRGLTDTQY
TRBJ2-3	TRBV27	ASAGGGADTQY
TRBJ2-5	TRBV7-6	ASSGLAGAQY